Each of the 15 T cell receptor beta chains below was sequenced from the same sample in a study of blood T cell repertoires in COVID-19. Assay: immunoSEQ multiplex PCR; the TCRdb copy retains only in-frame clones and omits some. The table lists approximately 73,000 clones, approximately 92% of them singletons. The sequencing sample was made of peripheral blood. Receptors originate from a man at least 80 years old with acute or convalescent COVID-19.

The V and J genes are TRBV21-1 and TRBJ2-5; no DNA check was done on the table's D call, TRBD2. TRBV21-1 is noted as a pseudogene. This CDR3 is 16 amino acids long. The CDR3 DNA reads TGTGCCAGCAGCACTCCAAACGGGGGGGTAGAAGAGACCCAGTACTTC. Protein sequence: CASSTPNGGVEETQYF.

The rearrangement uses TRBV11-1 and TRBJ2-7; 7 nucleotides match TRBD1. The V segment lost 6 bases and the J segment 4 bases; nucleotides outside the gene matches: 9. Germline CDR1 reads SGHAT; CDR2 reads FQDESV (reference sequence). The CDR3 extends over 14 amino acids. CDR3 nucleotides: TGTGCCAGCAGTTCCCGGGACAGACTATACGAGCAGTACTTC. It yields the protein CASSSRDRLYEQYF.

This clone was recorded only once. The rearrangement uses TRBV3-1 (or the pseudogene TRBV3-2) and TRBJ1-1, with 8 bases that match TRBD1. V lost 3 bases and J lost 0; bases outside the gene matches: 3. The CDR3 is made up of 15 amino acids. Looked up from germline, CDR1 is LGHDT and CDR2 is YNNKEL (reference sequence). CDR3 nucleotides: TGTGCCAGCAGCCAGGGGACAGGCTTGAACACTGAAGCTTTCTTT. Its protein product is CASSQGTGLNTEAFF.

The count of this clone is one. The V and J genes are TRBV9 and TRBJ2-1; tentative D call: TRBD1 (6 bases). Per germline, CDR1 SGDLS and CDR2 YYNGEE. This CDR3 is 13 amino acids long. The V end was cut by 4 bases, the J end by 7 bases, with 12 bases between. The CDR3 DNA follows: TGTGCCAGCAGCACACACAGGGATAATGAGCAGTTCTTC. Translation gives CASSTHRDNEQFF.

The V and J genes are TRBV6-5 and TRBJ2-3, with 8 bases fitting TRBD2. V shed 4 bases and J 7 bases; nucleotides not matched to a gene: 13. CDR1 and CDR2 (germline): MNHEY, SVGAGI. The CDR3 consists of 16 residues. In nucleotides, the CDR3 is TGTGCCAGCAGTTCCCCTCGCAGCGGGAGCTGGAATACGCAGTATTTT. This codes for CASSSPRSGSWNTQYF.

This chain joins TRBV5-1 and TRBJ2-1; TRBD1 matches 8 bases. From germline, CDR1 is SGHRS and CDR2 YFSETQ. There are 14 residues in the CDR3. Germline trimming cut 4 bases from V and 5 bases from J; bases unmatched to any gene: 5. CDR3 nucleotides: TGCGCCAGCAGCCCCGGACAGGGAAACAATGAGCAGTTCTTC. This gives the protein CASSPGQGNNEQFF.

This chain connects TRBV5-1 to TRBJ1-4, with 10 nucleotides matching TRBD1. The CDR3 runs to 16 residues. From germline, CDR1 is SGHRS and CDR2 YFSETQ. With V trimmed by 3 bases and J by 3 bases, 5 bases remained unmatched. DNA of the CDR3: TGCGCCAGCAGCTCGACAGGGGGCGGATCTAATGAAAAACTGTTTTTT. Amino acids: CASSSTGGGSNEKLFF.

The chain recombines TRBV5-6 with TRBJ1-5; TRBD1 matches 7 bases. V trimming: 1 base; J trimming: 2 bases; junction bases outside the gene matches: 3. The CDR3 consists of 15 residues. CDR1 SGHDT and CDR2 YYEEEE come from the germline V gene. The DNA for the CDR3 is TGTGCCAGCAGCTTGACAGGGGCCCGCAATCAGCCCCAGCATTTT. Its translation: CASSLTGARNQPQHF.

V is TRBV4-1 and J is TRBJ1-1, with D hard to call. This CDR3 is built from 14 residues. Trimming left V 0 bases short and J 0 bases short, with 5 bases between. Germline CDR1 MGHRA, CDR2 YSYEKL. The CDR3 region is CASSQEQMNTEAFF. The CDR3, as DNA: TGCGCCAGCAGCCAAGAACAGATGAACACTGAAGCTTTCTTT.

The V call is TRBV11-2, the J call TRBJ1-5; no firm D call. Deletions cut 5 bases from V and 6 bases from J, with 14 bases between. There are 14 residues in the CDR3. Germline V CDR1 and CDR2: SGHAT, FQNNGV. The chain's CDR3 is CASSRWLGSQPQHF. The CDR3 nucleotides are TGTGCCAGCAGCCGATGGTTAGGGAGTCAGCCCCAGCATTTT.

The rearrangement joins TRBV6-5 to TRBJ1-1; D is perhaps TRBD1 (5 bases). Germline values: CDR1 MNHEY, CDR2 SVGAGI. CDR3 length equals 14 residues. V was pared by 0 bases and J by 7 bases, with 12 bases between. The CDR3 DNA reads TGTGCCAGCAGTTACTCGGGGGGGAGGGGTGAAGCTTTCTTT. Translating it yields CASSYSGGRGEAFF.

The rearrangement uses TRBV5-6 and TRBJ2-2, with 10 nucleotides matching TRBD1. Germline V gene data show CDR1 as SGHDT and CDR2 as YYEEEE. The CDR3 covers 15 residues. The junction had 5 bases not matched to a gene; V was cut back by 5 bases and J by 4 bases. The DNA for the CDR3 is TGTGCCAGCAGTCCTGGACAGGGGGTCACCGGGGAGCTGTTTTTT. Amino acids: CASSPGQGVTGELFF.

The table lists this clone with a few counts. The chain recombines TRBV19 with TRBJ1-6; TRBD1 is a possible D gene (5 bases). This CDR3 contains 14 residues. V lost 6 bases, J lost 9 bases, and 15 bases lay in between. Germline assignment: CDR1 LNHDA and CDR2 SQIVND (reference sequence). This CDR3 reads CASSQSGDVSPLHF. Written as DNA, the CDR3 is TGTGCCAGTAGCCAATCGGGGGACGTTTCACCCCTCCACTTT.

This sequence joins TRBV6-2 or TRBV6-3 and TRBJ1-2; 8 positions match TRBD1. In germline, CDR1 is MNHEY, CDR2 SVGEGT. This CDR3 comprises 17 residues. Trimming cost V 0 bases and J 2 bases; bases outside gene matches: 8. The DNA for the CDR3 is TGTGCCAGCAGTTACTCGTTAACCCGACAGGGGAACTATGGCTACACCTTC. Translated, it gives CASSYSLTRQGNYGYTF.

In its sample, this clone was seen a few times. The chain recombines TRBV3-1 (or the pseudogene TRBV3-2) with TRBJ2-7, with 8 bases aligning to TRBD2. The germline CDR1 and CDR2 sequences are LGHDT and YNNKEL (reference sequence). The CDR3 extends over 12 amino acids. With V trimmed by 3 bases and J by 13 bases, 8 bases remained unmatched. The CDR3 DNA is TGTGCCAGCAGCCACAGCGGGGGCTCACTCTACTTC. This translates into CASSHSGGSLYF.